This TCR beta chain was profiled in a study of blood T cell repertoires in COVID-19. Study at large: Acute-phase and convalescent COVID-19 samples originated in the United States, Italy and Spain. T cells, B-cell-depleted T cells, or PBMCs provided the cDNA or gDNA that served as material.

Germline-derived CDR1 and CDR2 are MNHEY and SVGAGI. V lost 10 bases and J lost 5; bases outside the gene matches: 6. This CDR3 spans 13 amino acids. Study processing details: Counts of nucleated cells, estimated from reference gene primer amplification, were obtained. The data were produced by immunoSEQ multiplex PCR, yet TCRdb's version contains in-frame clones alone and is incomplete. V, J and clone size are taken as reported in that table, and D and trimming were inferred from the DNA itself. The table lists about 64,000 clones, about 88% of them singletons. Seattle's enrolled individuals joined amid active infection and were then monitored longitudinally.

The V and J genes are TRBV6-5 and TRBJ1-2; 11 bases agree with TRBD1. The sequencing input was peripheral blood. This sequence was found in a woman in her sixties with COVID-19, enrolled during active disease. The CDR3 sequence: CATARDRGYGYTF. CDR3 nucleotides: TGTGCCACCGCTAGGGACAGGGGGTATGGCTACACCTTC.